This T cell receptor (beta chain) was sequenced for a study of shared T cell receptors in the human thymus. The sample holds one count of this clone. Some clones are missing from TCRdb's copy, which holds only in-frame ones; the method was immunoSEQ multiplex PCR. The sample comprises approximately 400,000 clones, about 95% of which are singletons, and approximately 0.02% rests with the top ten. This CDR3 has 16 amino acids. The chain uses TRBV12-2 and TRBJ2-7; TRBD2 is the table's D call, not checked against the DNA. TRBV12-2 is a pseudogene. The specimen was thymocytes. The TCR sequence derives from a human donor. Here the CDR3 reads CASRLVELAGSYEQYF. The CDR3 nucleotides read TGTGCAAGTCGCTTAGTCGAATTAGCGGGCTCCTACGAGCAGTACTTC.